This T cell receptor (beta chain) appears in the sequencing data of a study of T cell changes during pregnancy in multiple sclerosis. The table came from immunoSEQ multiplex PCR; TCRdb's copy has only in-frame clones and leaves some out. In the table there are 25,000 to 35,000 clones, over 80% of which are singletons. The CDR3 has 15 amino acids. Per the germline V gene, CDR1 is LGHNT and CDR2 is FRNRAP. With 5 bases clipped from V and 1 base from J, the junction kept 7 bases outside the gene matches. The V and J genes are TRBV12-5 and TRBJ2-5, with 7 positions matching TRBD2. Material: CD8+ T cells from peripheral blood mononuclear cells, obtained in the first trimester of pregnancy. The TCR was taken from a female donor with multiple sclerosis, enrolled in a pregnancy study. CDR3 nucleotides: TGTGCTAGTGGTCTGCCGGGACTACCCCAAGAGACCCAGTACTTC. Its translation: CASGLPGLPQETQYF.